This T cell receptor beta chain is drawn from a study of early T cells in non-severe SARS-CoV-2 infection. Each CDR3 protein gets one entry after TCRdb re-called the 5' RACE reads with MiXCR. This sample carries tens of thousands of distinct CDR3 sequences, approximately 22% of them seen once, and the ten largest clones take 4% to 5%. The source is an adult who was a healthcare worker with PCR-confirmed SARS-CoV-2 infection or an uninfected control (not recorded which). The material was whole blood, obtained at baseline.

CDR3 nucleotides: TGTGCCAGCAGTTTGGCAGGGGGCGAGGGCTACACCTTC. The encoded protein is CASSLAGGEGYTF. This rearrangement joins TRBV27 to TRBJ1-2, with 8 bases identical to TRBD1. Germline assignment: CDR1 MNHEY and CDR2 SMNVEV (reference sequence). After removal of 3 bases from V and 8 bases from J, the junction contained 5 bases not matched to a gene. CDR3 length: 13 residues.